This T cell receptor beta chain came from a study of T-cell reconstitution after alpha-beta-depleted transplantation in children. Unique molecular identifiers were used to barcode this TCRbeta library. Each CDR3 protein gets one entry after TCRdb re-called the PCR reads with MiXCR. In the table there are some 550,000 distinct CDR3 sequences, approximately 20% of which are singletons. CDR3 length equals 17 residues. The V and J ends lost 3 bases and 1 base, in that order; junction bases with no gene match: 4. The germline CDR1 and CDR2 sequences are SGHRS and YFSETQ. This clonotype was seen only a few times.

This receptor was identified in a human donor who donated a stem cell graft to a child with acute lymphoblastic leukemia. This rearrangement joins TRBV5-1 to TRBJ2-5; TRBD2 matches 15 bases. Sequencing used PBMCs from the stem cell graft donor, obtained from the stem cell graft. The CDR3 nucleotides read TGCGCCAGCAGCTCCGGACTAGCGGGAGGGGGCCAAGAGACCCAGTACTTC. It encodes CASSSGLAGGGQETQYF.